The 9 T cell receptor beta chains in this list originate from one sample, sequenced in a study of shared clonotypes between healthy human individuals. Method: immunoSEQ multiplex PCR; TCRdb's copy keeps in-frame clones and lacks some. The sample includes 490,000 or so clones, less than 80% seen only once; the top ten take approximately 13%. The sequenced material came from PBMCs. All receptors come from a woman aged 40 to 50 in good health. Some clones in this sample may be carry-over from other donors' samples.

This clone was picked up a small number of times. The chain joins TRBV18 to TRBJ2-6; D is possibly TRBD1 or TRBD2 (5 bases each). The V and J ends lost 6 bases and 2 bases respectively, with 11 bases between them. The CDR3 runs to 15 residues. Germline V gives CDR1 KGHSH, CDR2 LQKENI. The CDR3 sequence: CASSNMGAGANVLTF. CDR3 nucleotides: TGTGCCAGCTCCAATATGGGGGCTGGGGCCAACGTCCTGACTTTC.

V gene TRBV6-6 combines with J gene TRBJ1-3; D perhaps matches TRBD1 (6 bases). CDR3 length equals 16 residues. V gave up 5 bases and J gave up 0 bases, with 14 bases separating them. Germline lookup yields CDR1 MNHNY and CDR2 SVGAGI (reference sequence). CDR3 sequence reads: CASSRHRVYSGNTIYF. CDR3 in DNA: TGTGCCAGCAGTCGTCACAGGGTCTACTCTGGAAACACCATATATTTT.

The rearrangement uses TRBV4-2 and TRBJ2-1; tentatively, D is TRBD2 (6 bases). The CDR3 sequence is 13 residues long. In germline, CDR1 is LGHNA, CDR2 YNFKEQ. The V end was cut by 4 bases, the J end by 5 bases, with 9 bases between. In nucleotides, the CDR3 is TGTGCCAGCAGCCGGGGGGAGGACAATGAGCAGTTCTTC. This codes for CASSRGEDNEQFF.

This clone was detected once. The V gene is TRBV25-1, the J gene TRBJ2-2, with TRBD2 matching 7 bases. Germline V CDR1 and CDR2: MGHDK, SYGVNS. The ends lost 3 bases at V and 2 bases at J; junction bases unmatched: 6. The CDR3 totals 16 residues. The CDR3 sequence: CASSELSGDNTGELFF. The CDR3 DNA reads TGTGCCAGCAGTGAGCTCAGCGGGGACAACACCGGGGAGCTGTTTTTT. Looking up the rest from reference TRBV25-1 and TRBJ2-2 gives the full variable domain: EADIYQTPRYLVIGTGKKITLECSQTMGHDKMYWYQQDPGMELHLIHYSYGVNSTEKGDLSSESTVSRIRTEHFPLTLESARPSHTSQYLCASSELSGDNTGELFFGEGSRLTVL.

This chain joins TRBV10-3 and TRBJ2-3; the match to TRBD1 covers 9 bases. The length of the CDR3 is 14 residues. The V segment lost 11 bases and the J segment 2 bases; nucleotides outside the gene matches: 8. The germline V gene encodes CDR1 ENHRY and CDR2 SYGVKD. CDR3 coding DNA: TGTGCCGCCGGGACAGGGACGTACACAGATACGCAGTATTTT. Its translation is CAAGTGTYTDTQYF.

V usage is TRBV11-2 and J usage is TRBJ2-3; 9 bases line up with TRBD1. The CDR3 totals 15 residues. V was clipped by 5 bases and J by 2 bases; unmatched bases: 5. CDR1 is SGHAT, CDR2 FQNNGV, per germline. The CDR3 sequence is CASSRGTGNTDTQYF. CDR3 coding DNA: TGTGCCAGCAGCCGGGGGACAGGGAACACAGATACGCAGTATTTT.

V and J are TRBV7-2 and TRBJ2-5; 8 bases line up with TRBD2. This CDR3 is 15 amino acids long. CDR1 is SGHTA and CDR2 is FQGNSA in the germline V gene. Germline trimming cut 5 bases from V and 2 bases from J; bases unmatched to any gene: 7. CDR3 loop: CASSPGLAPQETQYF. In DNA, the CDR3 is TGTGCCAGCAGCCCCGGACTAGCACCACAAGAGACCCAGTACTTC.

The rearrangement uses TRBV6-1 and TRBJ2-3, with 10 bases that match TRBD2. Germline V gene lookup returns CDR1 MNHNS and CDR2 SASEGT. V trimming: 4 bases; J trimming: 3 bases; junction bases outside the gene matches: 7. The CDR3 runs 16 residues. CDR3 bases: TGTGCCAGCAGTGTCCTGAGCGGGAGGGGGACAGATACGCAGTATTTT. Protein sequence: CASSVLSGRGTDTQYF.

This clone was observed at least ten times. The chain combines TRBV5-1 with TRBJ2-3, with D maybe TRBD2 (6 bases). The V end was cut by 4 bases, the J end by 2 bases, with 11 bases between. This CDR3 region has 14 residues. The germline V gene has CDR1 SGHRS and CDR2 YFSETQ. CDR3 sequence: CASSREYSTDTQYF. The CDR3 nucleotides read TGCGCCAGCAGCCGGGAGTACTCCACAGATACGCAGTATTTT.